The rows below give T cell receptor beta chains drawn from one sample of a study of T-cell memory formation after mild COVID-19. TCRdb passed the 5' RACE reads through MiXCR, listing each CDR3 protein once. The data show 450,000 or so distinct CDR3 sequences, 20% to 30% seen once. The sample consisted of PBMCs or a T cell subset sorted from them (not recorded which). These receptors all come from an adult woman who had mild COVID-19 (a few samples of this study predate the infection). Cell type and time point are not known. Both conserved end residues are part of each CDR3. A D gene is named only where the DNA matches it firmly. Size tells how often a clone was seen (once, few, many) or the class of an expanded clone, and some rows leave it out.

15	TRBD2	TRBV29-1	TRBJ2-1	many	TGCAGCGAGCGTCCCCTAGCGGGAGGCTACAATGAGCAGTTCTTC	CSERPLAGGYNEQFF
13	NA	TRBV14	TRBJ2-7	few	TGTGCCAGCAGCAGAGTCAACACCTACGAGCAGTACTTC	CASSRVNTYEQYF
15	TRBD2	TRBV20-1	TRBJ2-5	NA	TGCAGTGCAACGACCCGGACTAGCACGGGGGAGACCCAGTACTTC	CSATTRTSTGETQYF
14	TRBD2	TRBV11-2	TRBJ2-1	NA	TGTGCCAGCCGCCTAGCGGGTCTTAACAATGAGCAGTTCTTC	CASRLAGLNNEQFF
15	TRBD1	TRBV7-9	TRBJ1-6	NA	TGTGCCAGCAGCTTGCGACAGGGTGGGAATTCACCCCTCCACTTT	CASSLRQGGNSPLHF
18	NA	TRBV14	TRBJ2-7	NA	TGTGCCAGCAGCCAATTTTCTCCCAATTCTGTTTGGGGCTACGAGCAGTACTTC	CASSQFSPNSVWGYEQYF
14	NA	TRBV5-6	TRBJ2-6	NA	TGTGCCAGCAGGACAGTCTCTGGGGCCAACGTCCTGACTTTC	CASRTVSGANVLTF
14	NA	TRBV12-3/TRBV12-4	TRBJ1-2	few	TGTGCCAGCAGCCTCACGATGCGGGGGCGCGGCTACACCTTC	CASSLTMRGRGYTF
16	TRBD2	TRBV4-1	TRBJ2-3	NA	TGCGCCAGCAGAGCCGTACTAGCGGGGGGACGGGATACGCAGTATTTT	CASRAVLAGGRDTQYF
14	NA	TRBV29-1	TRBJ2-1	NA	TGCAGCGCGGGACCGGGGGATTTCTACAATGAGCAGTTCTTC	CSAGPGDFYNEQFF
15	TRBD1	TRBV7-9	TRBJ2-3	NA	TGTGCCAGCAGCTTACCTGGGACAGTCACAGATACGCAGTATTTT	CASSLPGTVTDTQYF
15	TRBD2	TRBV6-5	TRBJ2-5	NA	TGTGCCAGCAGTTACGGCCCAGCGGGAGAGGAGACCCAGTACTTC	CASSYGPAGEETQYF
15	NA	TRBV19	TRBJ1-1	NA	TGTGCCAGTAGTATACTATTCCGGGGGTTCACTGAAGCTTTCTTT	CASSILFRGFTEAFF
15	NA	TRBV12-3/TRBV12-4	TRBJ1-3	few	TGTGCCAGCAGTTTTAGGTCCGGGGACGGAAACACCATATATTTT	CASSFRSGDGNTIYF
17	TRBD1	TRBV7-9	TRBJ2-1	few	TGTGCCAGCAGGCAAGACAGGGGGCGGAATTCTTACAATGAGCAGTTCTTC	CASRQDRGRNSYNEQFF
14	NA	TRBV12-3/TRBV12-4	TRBJ2-5	few	TGTGCCAGCAGCCGAGGAAGTGGGGGTGAGACCCAGTACTTC	CASSRGSGGETQYF
18	NA	TRBV15	TRBJ2-6	many	TGTGCCACCAGCAGAGACCCTTTAGATTACTCTGGGGCCAACGTCCTGACTTTC	CATSRDPLDYSGANVLTF
14	TRBD2	TRBV12-3/TRBV12-4	TRBJ2-1	NA	TGTGCCAGCATGTCTCTAGCGGAGTACAATGAGCAGTTCTTC	CASMSLAEYNEQFF
13	TRBD1	TRBV5-1	TRBJ2-7	few	TGCGCCAGCGGACAATGGACAGGTAACGAGCAGTACTTC	CASGQWTGNEQYF
16	NA	TRBV6-6	TRBJ2-5	few	TGTGCCAGCAGTTACCCCCAGCAGGGTTCGCAAGAGACCCAGTACTTC	CASSYPQQGSQETQYF
14	NA	TRBV7-6	TRBJ2-5	few	TGTGCCAGCATCCCCGCCCGGGGAGATGAGACCCAGTACTTC	CASIPARGDETQYF
16	TRBD1	TRBV5-1	TRBJ2-2	few	TGCGCCAGCAGCCTACAAACAGGGGTTGCGGCCGGGGAGCTGTTTTTT	CASSLQTGVAAGELFF
15	TRBD2	TRBV12-3/TRBV12-4	TRBJ2-1	NA	TGTGCCAGCAGTCCTCTAGCGGGGACCTACAATGAGCAGTTCTTC	CASSPLAGTYNEQFF
16	TRBD2	TRBV20-1	TRBJ2-3	few	TGCAGTGCTAGGCGGGTAACGGGAGGCACCACAGATACGCAGTATTTT	CSARRVTGGTTDTQYF
13	NA	TRBV7-2	TRBJ2-1	few	TGTGCCAGCAGCTTAGCGTTCAGTGATGAGCAGTTCTTC	CASSLAFSDEQFF
15	TRBD1	TRBV5-5	TRBJ2-2	few	TGTGCCAGCAGCCCCTGGACAGGGGTGGCCGGGGAGCTGTTTTTT	CASSPWTGVAGELFF
14	NA	TRBV18	TRBJ2-3	once	TGTGCCAGTACTGCGATGGGGAGCACAGATACGCAGTATTTT	CASTAMGSTDTQYF
12	NA	TRBV6-1	TRBJ2-7	few	TGTGCCAGCCCGGACAGCTCCTACGAGCAGTACTTC	CASPDSSYEQYF
17	NA	TRBV30	TRBJ2-4	NA	TGTGCCTGGAGTGTCCCCCCAGCCAGGATGCCCAAAAACATTCAGTACTTC	CAWSVPPARMPKNIQYF
15	NA	TRBV14	TRBJ2-7	NA	TGTGCCAGCAGCCGGCGGGACAGATCGGGCTACGAGCAGTACTTC	CASSRRDRSGYEQYF
15	TRBD1	TRBV20-1	TRBJ2-4	few	TGCAGTGCTAGAGACGCGGGCAGGGGGTTGTACATTCAGTACTTC	CSARDAGRGLYIQYF
16	TRBD1	TRBV6-2/TRBV6-3	TRBJ1-2	NA	TGTGCCAGCAGTCGTAATCCTACAGGGGCCTCCTATGGCTACACCTTC	CASSRNPTGASYGYTF
14	NA	TRBV6-2/TRBV6-3	TRBJ2-7	NA	TGTGCCAGCACCTGGGGCTCATCGAGCTACGAGCAGTACTTC	CASTWGSSSYEQYF
15	NA	TRBV4-2	TRBJ2-1	few	TGTGCCAGCAGCCAAGATGAGGAAGGGATCAATGAGCAGTTCTTC	CASSQDEEGINEQFF
15	NA	TRBV18	TRBJ1-4	few	TGTGCCAGCTCACCCAGGGAGGCAACTAATGAAAAACTGTTTTTT	CASSPREATNEKLFF
15	TRBD1	TRBV14	TRBJ2-1	many	TGTGCCAGCAGCCTTCCCCAGACAGGGGCCCATGAGCAGTTCTTC	CASSLPQTGAHEQFF
14	TRBD2	TRBV20-1	TRBJ2-2	NA	TGCAGTGCTAGTCAGGGACTAGCGTCCGGGGAGCTGTTTTTT	CSASQGLASGELFF
14	NA	TRBV5-1	TRBJ1-2	NA	TGCGCCAGCAGCTTGGACAACCGGGACTATGGCTACACCTTC	CASSLDNRDYGYTF